This T cell receptor beta chain originates from a study of regulatory T cells in long-lasting Graves disease (dated by TCRdb to about 2021). Describing the broader study: Newly diagnosed Graves' disease patients had taken antithyroid drugs for less than 3 months. Peripheral blood TCR sequencing and RNA sequencing compared persistent Graves' disease patients with newly diagnosed Graves' disease patients. The study was registered as a clinical trial and conducted in China. TCR sequencing covered some 13 persistent and approximately 20 newly diagnosed Graves' disease patients, 33 samples in total.

Sequences KGHSY (CDR1) and FQNENV (CDR2) are obtained from the germline V gene. The CDR3 has 13 amino acids, counting the end cysteine and phenylalanine. Solely the CDR3 DNA is kept, with 39 bases framed from the first base. At the junction V is shortened by 0 bases and J by 3 bases, with 4 bases in between. This clonotype was observed a few times. The antigen it binds to is not known. No base quality information exists; no much larger clone differs at one position. This specimen's time point label, per the study, means: newly diagnosed GD, antithyroid drugs for less than 3 months. For both TCR sequencing and RNA sequencing, RNA was extracted from PBMCs using TRIzol. Graves' disease was diagnosed according to American Thyroid Association guidelines. Recruitment of patients was carried out at an endocrinology department in Xi'an, China. Each patient gave 7 to 9.5 milliliters of peripheral blood, collected in an EDTA anticoagulant tube. Ficoll Paque Plus density gradient separation was used to isolate PBMCs, and no further T cell sorting was done. RNA quality was checked with an Agilent 2100 Bioanalyzer and agarose gel, and concentration with a NanoDrop 2000.

The library was produced with multiplex PCR. Sequenced using an Illumina HiSeq 4000. iRepertoire HTBI primers and Arm-PCR amplification of CDR3 regions were used to construct TCR beta libraries. Before sequencing, the PCR products underwent gel purification. The paper's data handling went like this. Gene usage analysis of CDR3 amino acid clonotypes relied on the approximately 60 TRBV and around 13 TRBJ segments identified across samples. COPE and FqMerger were used to merge filtered high-quality paired reads into contigs. BLAST was used to align contigs to IMGT TRBV, TRBD and TRBJ reference genes, with CDR3 defined following IMGT. Any clonotype with a frequency above 0.1% was classified as a highly expanded clone. Shannon entropy was used to measure repertoire diversity, and the Gini coefficient was used to measure V-J evenness. Public clonotypes were defined as clonotypes shared by more than one individual. The public reads were reprocessed in TCRdb via fastp at Q25 and MiXCR, keeping in-frame beta chains. Entries are consolidated by CDR3 protein sequence, retaining the most common genes and DNA. These V and J calls rely on TCRdb rather than the paper's analysis. The sample data list fewer than 350,000 distinct CDR3 sequences, and under 20% of these were observed just once. The ten largest clones add up to about two fifths of the sample.

The investigation overall reported the following: Only peripheral blood was studied, because thyroid tissue, the primary lesion, was inaccessible. Compared with newly diagnosed patients, persistent Graves' disease patients had lower TCR Shannon entropy and fewer highly expanded clones, which suggests clonal expansion. A larger number of public clonotypes was shared among persistent patients (about 2,700) than among newly diagnosed patients (about 990). TRBV28, TRBJ1-2 and TRBJ2-5 were preferentially used in persistent disease, while TRBV20-1 and TRBJ2-1 were favored in newly diagnosed disease. Sequencing and analysis were restricted to the TCR beta chain. The authors acknowledged the small sample size as a limitation that may reduce accuracy.

In this chain, TRBV16 is recombined with TRBJ2-3, with no confident D gene call. This sequence was found in a female donor with Graves disease. Sequenced material: peripheral blood mononuclear cells (PBMCs), taken at new diagnosis, from a patient treated with antithyroid drugs. The CDR3 protein sequence reads: CASSQSRTDTQYF. The nucleotide sequence reads as follows: TGTGCCAGCAGCCAATCAAGGACAGATACGCAGTATTTT.